This is a list of T cell receptor beta chains from one sample in a study of sequential checkpoint blockade in melanoma. Profiled with immunoSEQ multiplex PCR; TCRdb holds only in-frame clones, not every one. The repertoire holds about 32,000 clones, with approximately 82% as singletons. Sample: CD8+ T cells sorted from blood (inferred from file names), taken from a patient given nivolumab and ipilimumab in sequence. The receptors were sampled from a human donor with melanoma. CDR3s include the opening cysteine and the closing phenylalanine or tryptophan. The order of the fields is CDR3 DNA, CDR3 protein, V gene, clone size, J gene, D gene. D genes are given only for firm matches. Some rows mark clone size as missing; the rest say once, few, many or name a class of expanded clone.

TGTGCCAGCAGCATCCCGGGGTTATCCTCCTACAATGAGCAGTTCTTC,CASSIPGLSSYNEQFF,TRBV7-9,-,TRBJ2-1,-
TGCGCCAGCAGCAGGAAACTAGCGGGGGGTCCCTCGGACAATGAGCAGTTCTTC,CASSRKLAGGPSDNEQFF,TRBV5-1,-,TRBJ2-1,TRBD2
TGTGCCAGCAGCCCCTGGCGGACAGCTTACAATGAGCAGTTCTTC,CASSPWRTAYNEQFF,TRBV9,-,TRBJ2-1,-
TGTGCCAGCAGCTTGGCCGGTGGGGCGGAAAATCAGCCCCAGCATTTT,CASSLAGGAENQPQHF,TRBV5-6,-,TRBJ1-5,-
TGTGCCAGCAGCATCAGGGGGGCCGAAGCTTTCTTT,CASSIRGAEAFF,TRBV11-1,-,TRBJ1-1,TRBD1
TGCGCCAGCAGTGAGTCGAGTAGCGGGAGGGCCCATGAGCAGTTCTTC,CASSESSSGRAHEQFF,TRBV10-1,few,TRBJ2-1,TRBD2
TGCGCCAGCAGCTTAAAAATGGGAGGCCCCTCCTACGAGCAGTACTTC,CASSLKMGGPSYEQYF,TRBV5-1,-,TRBJ2-7,-
TGTGCCAGCAGGGGTTGGGGAGACACCATATATTTT,CASRGWGDTIYF,TRBV27,-,TRBJ1-3,-
TGTGCCAGCAGTGTGGCGACAGGGTTCACTGAAGCTTTCTTT,CASSVATGFTEAFF,TRBV6-5,-,TRBJ1-1,TRBD1
TGTGCCATCACTTCCGTAGGGGCGAACACTGAAGCTTTCTTT,CAITSVGANTEAFF,TRBV10-3,-,TRBJ1-1,-
TGTGCCTGGAGTCAAGCGGGGATTGGGAGGTTTAATGAAAAACTGTTTTTT,CAWSQAGIGRFNEKLFF,TRBV30,-,TRBJ1-4,-
TGTGCCAGCAGCTGGGACAGCCTGGCAACTAATGAAAAACTGTTTTTT,CASSWDSLATNEKLFF,TRBV6-6,-,TRBJ1-4,TRBD1
TGCGCCAGCAGCCAAGATCAGGGGATCTACGAGCAGTACTTC,CASSQDQGIYEQYF,TRBV4-3,once,TRBJ2-7,-
TGTGCCAGCAGTTGGAGGGGTACCGGGGAGCTGTTTTTT,CASSWRGTGELFF,TRBV27,-,TRBJ2-2,-
TGTGCCAGCTCTCTTAGCTCCTACGAGCAGTACTTC,CASSLSSYEQYF,TRBV18,-,TRBJ2-7,-
TGCGCCAGCAGCAGTCCGGGACTAGCAGACGAGCAGTACTTC,CASSSPGLADEQYF,TRBV4-1,-,TRBJ2-7,TRBD2
TGTGCCAGCAGCCCATCCGCCATTAGGCTAGAGTTCTTC,CASSPSAIRLEFF,TRBV7-2,-,TRBJ2-1,-
TGCGCCAGCAGCGCCCGGGACTATGGATCTGGGGCCAACGTCCTGACTTTC,CASSARDYGSGANVLTF,TRBV5-1,once,TRBJ2-6,TRBD2
TGTGCCAGCAGCTTAGGGTCCGGGACTAGCGGGGGGAAGCAGTACTTC,CASSLGSGTSGGKQYF,TRBV7-8,-,TRBJ2-5,TRBD2
TGCGCCAGCAGCTTGGACAGGGTTTCTATGGGGGCCAACGTCCTGACTTTC,CASSLDRVSMGANVLTF,TRBV5-1,once,TRBJ2-6,-
TGTGCCAGCAGCCCAGGTACCCTTAACTATGGCTACACCTTC,CASSPGTLNYGYTF,TRBV2,-,TRBJ1-2,-
TGTGCCAGTAGTTTGGACAGGGAAGTCCAGCCCCAGCATTTT,CASSLDREVQPQHF,TRBV19,-,TRBJ1-5,TRBD1
TGTGCCAGCAGTTACAAAGGGGGTTATAGCAATCAGCCCCAGCATTTT,CASSYKGGYSNQPQHF,TRBV27,-,TRBJ1-5,-
TGTGCCACCAGCCCCGGCGGTTTCGGCGGGTACGGCTACACCTTC,CATSPGGFGGYGYTF,TRBV15,-,TRBJ1-2,-
TGTGCCACCCTGGACAGGGGTAGATTTTCTGGGGCCAACGTCCTGACTTTC,CATLDRGRFSGANVLTF,TRBV16,-,TRBJ2-6,TRBD1
TGTGCCAGCACCTTCCACTCTGGGGCCAACGTCCTGACTTTC,CASTFHSGANVLTF,TRBV7-6,-,TRBJ2-6,-
TGTGCCACCCGGGACATGAGGTGGAACACTGAAGCTTTCTTT,CATRDMRWNTEAFF,TRBV19,-,TRBJ1-1,-
TGTGCCAGCAGTCCATGGACAGGGGACGAGCAGTACTTC,CASSPWTGDEQYF,TRBV27,-,TRBJ2-7,TRBD1
TGTGCCAGCAGTCCTCGGACAGTTAGCACAGATACGCAGTATTTT,CASSPRTVSTDTQYF,TRBV27,-,TRBJ2-3,-
TGTGCCAGCAGCTTTCGCAAGGACAGGAGGGAAGAGACCCAGTACTTC,CASSFRKDRREETQYF,TRBV7-9,-,TRBJ2-5,-
TGTGCCAGCAGGCTTGGAGGGGACCCCTACGAGCAGTACTTC,CASRLGGDPYEQYF,TRBV27,-,TRBJ2-7,-
TGCGCCAGCAGCCAAGCCACAGGGCTAGGCTATGGCTACACCTTC,CASSQATGLGYGYTF,TRBV4-1,-,TRBJ1-2,-
TGTGCCAGCAGTGCTGGGCAGGGAGGACCTCTTCAGTACTTC,CASSAGQGGPLQYF,TRBV9,-,TRBJ2-4,-
TGTGCCAGCAGTTTAGGACAGTCCTACGAGCAGTACTTC,CASSLGQSYEQYF,TRBV27,-,TRBJ2-7,-
TGTGCCAGCAGCTCGTACTTTTACTCTCAGAACACCGGGGAGCTGTTTTTT,CASSSYFYSQNTGELFF,TRBV13,-,TRBJ2-2,-
TGTGCCATCTGGTCTGGGACAGGGGTGCTCGAGCAGTACTTC,CAIWSGTGVLEQYF,TRBV10-3,-,TRBJ2-7,TRBD1
TGTGCCAGCAGCGAACCCCCTTCCTACTCTGGAAACACCATATATTTT,CASSEPPSYSGNTIYF,TRBV28,few,TRBJ1-3,-